This T cell receptor (beta chain) was found in a study of Ad26.COV2.S vaccination and SARS-CoV-2 variants. Whole-study context: Intramuscular Ad26.COV2.S doses were given once or twice, 56 days apart.

General study points: Measures of TCR breadth and depth may have fallen short of total T cell responses.

The length of the CDR3 is 15 residues. Trimming left V 6 bases short and J 0 bases short, with 12 bases between. Germline CDR1 and CDR2: MNHEY and SVGAGI. The repertoire was sequenced with immunoSEQ multiplex PCR; TCRdb's copy has only in-frame clones and lacks some. The table lists approximately 300,000 clones, around 84% of them singletons. Regarding treatment: roughly 18 received Ad26.COV2.S at low or high dose, single or two shots; a few received placebo; per-sample allocation not given. The investigators took samples on day 63 after the first vaccine or placebo injection. Aged 18-55 years, donor was enrolled in Boston in about 2020. Ad26.COV2.S expressed prefusion-stabilized spike from the original Wuhan strain. This clone appeared once. The antigen remains unidentified.

The chain recombines TRBV6-5 with TRBJ2-1; D remains unclear. The sample consisted of peripheral blood, taken in a trial of Ad26.COV2.S vaccine versus placebo. The clonotype comes from a person between 18 and 65 years old who received the Ad26.COV2.S COVID-19 vaccine or a placebo. The CDR3: CASRPFLSSYNEQFF. CDR3 nucleotides: TGTGCCAGCAGGCCCTTTCTGAGCTCCTACAATGAGCAGTTCTTC.